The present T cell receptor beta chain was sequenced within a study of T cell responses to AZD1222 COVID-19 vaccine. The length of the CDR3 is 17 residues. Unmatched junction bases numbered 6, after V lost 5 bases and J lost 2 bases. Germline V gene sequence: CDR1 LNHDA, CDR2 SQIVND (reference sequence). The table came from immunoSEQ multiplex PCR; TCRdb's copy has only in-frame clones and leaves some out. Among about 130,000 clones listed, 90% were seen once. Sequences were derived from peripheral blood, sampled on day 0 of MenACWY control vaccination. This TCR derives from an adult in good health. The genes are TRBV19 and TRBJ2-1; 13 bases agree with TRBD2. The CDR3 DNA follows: TGTGCCAGTAGTCGGACTAGCGGGAGCACTGCCTACAATGAGCAGTTCTTC. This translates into CASSRTSGSTAYNEQFF.